These T cell receptor beta chains were read from a single sample in a study of blood T cell repertoires in COVID-19. Sequenced by immunoSEQ multiplex PCR; TCRdb stores in-frame clones only, minus some. Of about 230,000 clones detected, approximately 85% appear once; the ten largest clones hold approximately 5%. Material: peripheral blood. The receptors originated from a man aged 45 to 65 with COVID-19, enrolled during active disease. Both conserved end residues are part of each CDR3. The D gene is left open where the match is weak. Some rows mark clone size as missing; the rest say once, few, many or name a class of expanded clone.

size: .; J: TRBJ1-1; V: TRBV10-3; D: .; CDR3: CAIRGGFMNTEAFF; DNA: TGTGCCATCAGGGGAGGATTTATGAACACTGAAGCTTTCTTT
size: .; J: TRBJ2-7; V: TRBV5-4; D: TRBD1; CDR3: CASSFGTVLPYEQYF; DNA: TGTGCCAGCAGCTTCGGGACAGTTCTACCCTACGAGCAGTACTTC
size: .; J: TRBJ1-6; V: TRBV5-4; D: .; CDR3: CASSLGSGNSYNSPLHF; DNA: TGTGCCAGCAGCTTGGGGTCGGGAAACTCCTATAATTCACCCCTCCACTTT
size: .; J: TRBJ1-4; V: TRBV9; D: .; CDR3: CASSSGGWSNEKLFF; DNA: TGTGCCAGCAGCTCCGGGGGGTGGTCTAATGAAAAACTGTTTTTT
size: .; J: TRBJ1-4; V: TRBV27; D: TRBD1; CDR3: CASRSGGTNEKLFF; DNA: TGTGCCAGCAGGTCAGGGGGCACTAATGAAAAACTGTTTTTT
size: .; J: TRBJ1-1; V: TRBV19; D: .; CDR3: CASSIGGVGPSGTEAFF; DNA: TGTGCCAGTAGTATTGGAGGGGTTGGCCCCTCGGGCACTGAAGCTTTCTTT
size: .; J: TRBJ2-1; V: TRBV29-1; D: TRBD2; CDR3: CSVGRRLANNEQFF; DNA: TGCAGCGTTGGAAGACGACTAGCTAACAATGAGCAGTTCTTC
size: .; J: TRBJ2-6; V: TRBV7-9; D: .; CDR3: CASSFQAVSSGANVLTF; DNA: TGTGCCAGCAGCTTTCAGGCAGTCAGCTCTGGGGCCAACGTCCTGACTTTC
size: .; J: TRBJ1-4; V: TRBV5-8; D: .; CDR3: CASSSGRTATNEKLFF; DNA: TGTGCCAGCAGCTCCGGGAGAACCGCAACTAATGAAAAACTGTTTTTT
size: .; J: TRBJ2-5; V: TRBV5-6; D: .; CDR3: CASSQVTGWETQYF; DNA: TGTGCCAGCAGCCAAGTCACAGGGTGGGAGACCCAGTACTTC
size: .; J: TRBJ2-1; V: TRBV9; D: .; CDR3: CASSVLGESSYNEQFF; DNA: TGTGCCAGCAGCGTACTCGGGGAAAGCTCCTACAATGAGCAGTTCTTC
size: .; J: TRBJ1-1; V: TRBV6-5; D: .; CDR3: CASSWGRVNAEAFF; DNA: TGTGCCAGCAGTTGGGGCAGGGTAAACGCTGAAGCTTTCTTT
size: .; J: TRBJ2-2; V: TRBV28; D: .; CDR3: CAIGLGAGSNTGELFF; DNA: TGTGCCATCGGGCTGGGTGCGGGATCGAACACCGGGGAGCTGTTTTTT
size: .; J: TRBJ1-2; V: TRBV6-1; D: TRBD1; CDR3: CASSEARQGSGGYTF; DNA: TGTGCCAGCAGTGAAGCCCGACAGGGTTCTGGTGGCTACACCTTC
size: many; J: TRBJ2-7; V: TRBV9; D: .; CDR3: CASSVRPSVEQYF; DNA: TGTGCCAGCAGCGTACGGCCTAGCGTCGAGCAGTACTTC
size: .; J: TRBJ2-4; V: TRBV29-1; D: .; CDR3: CSVVLSGAKNIQYF; DNA: TGCAGCGTTGTTCTTTCAGGGGCCAAAAACATTCAGTACTTC
size: .; J: TRBJ2-7; V: TRBV5-1; D: .; CDR3: CASSFLPGLSYEQYF; DNA: TGCGCCAGCAGCTTCCTACCGGGACTTTCCTACGAGCAGTACTTC
size: .; J: TRBJ1-3; V: TRBV6-5; D: .; CDR3: CASTGITGNTIYF; DNA: TGTGCCAGTACAGGGATCACGGGAAACACCATATATTTT
size: .; J: TRBJ2-5; V: TRBV21-1; D: .; CDR3: CASAVRIAGQETQYF; DNA: TGTGCCAGCGCAGTCCGCATAGCGGGGCAAGAGACCCAGTACTTC
size: once; J: TRBJ2-2; V: TRBV13; D: TRBD2; CDR3: CASSPRTRSGGQNTGELFF; DNA: TGTGCCAGCAGCCCAAGGACCCGTAGCGGGGGCCAGAACACCGGGGAGCTGTTTTTT
size: .; J: TRBJ1-1; V: TRBV5-6; D: .; CDR3: CASIPMGRGYTEAFF; DNA: TGTGCCAGCATCCCTATGGGAAGGGGGTACACTGAAGCTTTCTTT
size: .; J: TRBJ2-3; V: TRBV2; D: TRBD2; CDR3: CASKQLAGGAADTQYF; DNA: TGTGCCAGCAAACAACTAGCGGGGGGGGCAGCAGATACGCAGTATTTT
size: .; J: TRBJ2-3; V: TRBV3-1/TRBV3-2; D: TRBD2; CDR3: CASSQDLLAGGPADTQYF; DNA: TGTGCCAGCAGCCAAGATTTACTAGCGGGGGGGCCCGCAGATACGCAGTATTTT
size: once; J: TRBJ2-7; V: TRBV10-3; D: TRBD1; CDR3: CAISEQGQGNEQYF; DNA: TGTGCCATCAGTGAGCAGGGACAGGGGAACGAGCAGTACTTC
size: few; J: TRBJ1-2; V: TRBV5-1; D: .; CDR3: CASSLGTVSANYGYTF; DNA: TGCGCCAGCAGCTTGGGGACAGTCAGCGCTAACTATGGCTACACCTTC
size: .; J: TRBJ2-3; V: TRBV24-1; D: .; CDR3: CATSDPRIDLSTDTQYF; DNA: TGTGCCACCAGTGACCCTAGGATCGACCTGAGCACAGATACGCAGTATTTT
size: .; J: TRBJ2-1; V: TRBV28; D: .; CDR3: CASSQPTAGALKQFF; DNA: TGTGCCAGCAGTCAGCCAACGGCAGGGGCATTGAAGCAGTTCTTC